The clone carrying this T cell receptor beta chain was seen once. The CDR3 extends over 16 amino acids. The germline CDR1 and CDR2 sequences are GTSNPN and SVGIG (reference sequence). With 3 bases removed from V and 0 bases from J, the gap between germline ends came to 18 bases. This table comes from immunoSEQ multiplex PCR, and its TCRdb copy is limited to in-frame clones, with some not included. The repertoire holds tens of thousands of clones, with approximately 94% as singletons. This sample is drawn from a study of T cell changes during pregnancy in multiple sclerosis. Source: CD4+ T cells from peripheral blood mononuclear cells, taken in the third trimester of pregnancy. This clonotype originated in a female donor with multiple sclerosis, enrolled in a pregnancy study. The J gene is TRBJ2-7, the V gene TRBV30, with D perhaps TRBD2 (6 bases). As DNA, the CDR3 is TGTGCCTGGAGGGGACTGGGACCTTCAAGCTCCTACGAGCAGTACTTC. It encodes CAWRGLGPSSSYEQYF.